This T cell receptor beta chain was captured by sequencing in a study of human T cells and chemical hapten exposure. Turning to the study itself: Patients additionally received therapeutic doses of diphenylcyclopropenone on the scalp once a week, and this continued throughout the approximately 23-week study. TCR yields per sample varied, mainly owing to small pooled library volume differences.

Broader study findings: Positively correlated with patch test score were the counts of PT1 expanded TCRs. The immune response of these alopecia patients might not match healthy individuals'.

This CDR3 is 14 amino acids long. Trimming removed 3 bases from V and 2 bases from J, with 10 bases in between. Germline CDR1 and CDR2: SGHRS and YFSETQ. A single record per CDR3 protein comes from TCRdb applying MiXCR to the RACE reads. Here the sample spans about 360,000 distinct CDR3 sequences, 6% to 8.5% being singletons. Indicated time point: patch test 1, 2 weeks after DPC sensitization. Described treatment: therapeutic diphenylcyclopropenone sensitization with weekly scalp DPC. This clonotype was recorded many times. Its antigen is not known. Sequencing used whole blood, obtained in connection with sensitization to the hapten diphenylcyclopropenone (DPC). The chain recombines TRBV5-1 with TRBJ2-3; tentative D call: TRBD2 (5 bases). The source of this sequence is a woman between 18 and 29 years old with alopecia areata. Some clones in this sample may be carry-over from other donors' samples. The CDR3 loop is CASSSSLPTDTQYF. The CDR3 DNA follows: TGCGCCAGCAGCTCTAGCCTTCCCACAGATACGCAGTATTTT.